The 12 T cell receptor beta chains presented below share a single source sample, sequenced in a study of T cell clusters in autoimmune cytopenias. TRB was amplified from approximately 250 ng of peripheral blood genomic DNA per sample. Multiplex touch-down PCR amplified TRB using TRB-A and TRB-B pools in one tube. TCRdb reprocessed the multiplex PCR reads; each CDR3 protein has one entry and no DNA is given. The sample's table shows approximately 11,000 distinct CDR3 sequences. These data were also reused for a study on T cell repertoires in aging, cancer and after chemotherapy.

Sequencing used peripheral blood. Source of these receptors: a human donor in good health.

Its frequency marks this clonotype as medium-sized. The chain couples TRBV19 to TRBJ2-1; TCRdb designates TRBD1, a call that cannot be tested without DNA. CDR3 length equals 16 residues. Per the germline V gene, CDR1 is LNHDA and CDR2 is SQIVND (reference sequence). The CDR3 reads CASSTLVGGPYNEQFF. Complete variable domain (other parts from reference TRBV19 and TRBJ2-1): DGGITQSPKYLFRKEGQNVTLSCEQNLNHDAMYWYRQDPGQGLRLIYYSQIVNDFQKGDIAEGYSVSREKKESFPLTVTSAQKNPTAFYLCASSTLVGGPYNEQFFGPGTRLTVL.

This clonotype is labeled medium-sized (0.01 to 0.1%) based on frequency. The rearrangement joins TRBV19 to TRBJ2-5; the TCRdb D gene call, TRBD2, has no DNA to confirm it. This CDR3 has 15 amino acids. Germline V gene sequence: CDR1 LNHDA, CDR2 SQIVND (reference sequence). The CDR3 loop reads CATSRTSGFQETQYF.

This chain joins TRBV6-5 and TRBJ1-2. The CDR3 has 17 residues. Germline V gene lookup returns CDR1 MNHEY and CDR2 SVGAGI. CDR3 loop: CASSYPRDKLGGYGYTF.

The chain recombines TRBV18 with TRBJ2-6; TCRdb designates TRBD2, a call that cannot be tested without DNA. CDR1 and CDR2 (germline): KGHSH, LQKENI. This CDR3 is built from 19 residues. CDR3 residues: CASHPGGGSLSSGANVLTF.

CDR3 region: CASSIEQGLNQPQHF. This chain links TRBV7-2 with TRBJ1-5; the D call from TCRdb, TRBD1, cannot be confirmed without DNA. Germline lookup yields CDR1 SGHTA and CDR2 FQGNSA. The CDR3 covers 15 residues.

The CDR3: CASSQDDWDTQYF. The V gene is TRBV4-3, the J gene TRBJ2-3. The CDR3 length is 13 residues. Germline V gene data show CDR1 as LGHNA and CDR2 as YSLEER.

The chain combines TRBV24-1 with TRBJ2-5; lacking DNA, the TRBD2 call made by TCRdb goes unchecked. Germline V CDR1 and CDR2: KGHDR, SFDVKD. This CDR3 has 15 residues. The CDR3 protein is CATSDWRGGLETQYF.

Judged by frequency, this clonotype is medium-sized. This chain connects TRBV27 to TRBJ2-1; absent DNA, TCRdb's TRBD2 call cannot be checked. Germline V lookup: CDR1 MNHEY, CDR2 SMNVEV (reference sequence). This CDR3 is 15 amino acids long. The CDR3: CASSPLAGGRNEQFF.

By frequency, this clonotype is medium-sized. V is TRBV18 and J is TRBJ1-2; TCRdb names TRBD1, which stays unverified in the absence of DNA. Germline V gene lookup returns CDR1 KGHSH and CDR2 LQKENI. There are 12 residues in the CDR3. This CDR3 reads CASSPRGDGYTF. The variable domain in full, with the rest retrieved from reference TRBV18 and TRBJ1-2, is NAGVMQNPRHLVRRRGQEARLRCSPMKGHSHVYWYRQLPEEGLKFMVYLQKENIIDESGMPKERFSAEFPKEGPSILRIQQVVRGDSAAYFCASSPRGDGYTFGSGTRLTVV.

This rearrangement joins TRBV7-3 to TRBJ1-2; TCRdb reports TRBD1, a call that lacks DNA to check it against. Germline V gene lookup returns CDR1 SGHTA and CDR2 FQGTGA. This CDR3 has 13 residues. CDR3 residues: CASSSTGAYGYTF.

This chain joins TRBV20-1 and TRBJ1-3. Germline CDR1 reads DFQATT; CDR2 reads SNEGSKA (reference sequence). The CDR3 has 11 residues. CDR3 sequence reads: CSASIRNTIYF.

V and J are TRBV5-4 and TRBJ1-2; TCRdb calls TRBD1, which cannot be checked without DNA. Germline CDR1 reads SGHNT; CDR2 reads YYREEE (reference sequence). The CDR3 totals 13 residues. CDR3 amino acids: CASREGADYGYTF.